The 32 T cell receptor beta chains in this list originate from one sample, sequenced in a study of identical twins. Each CDR3 protein is one row after TCRdb ran MiXCR on the 5' RACE reads. The sample holds some 240,000 distinct CDR3 sequences, about 8.5% seen once. These data are also associated with another study on yellow fever vaccine responses in identical twins.

The sample taken for sequencing was CD8+ T cells sorted from blood. The origin of the receptors is a woman under 30 in good health.

At least ten counts were recorded for this clonotype. CDR3 DNA: TGTGCCAGCTCACCGCGACAGGATTCCTACGAGCAGTACTTC. Residues: CASSPRQDSYEQYF. The chain joins TRBV18 to TRBJ2-7; D perhaps matches TRBD1 (6 bases). The CDR3 is 14 amino acids. Trimming left V 3 bases short and J 1 base short, with 10 bases between. Germline lookup yields CDR1 KGHSH and CDR2 LQKENI.

The chain employs TRBV12-3 or TRBV12-4 and TRBJ2-1; TRBD1 is a possible D gene (6 bases). The length of the CDR3 is 15 residues. Trimming removed 3 bases at V and 8 bases at J, with 17 bases between. Here the CDR3 reads CASSFRGERGDEQFF. The CDR3 DNA reads as TGTGCCAGCAGTTTCAGGGGCGAGAGAGGGGATGAGCAGTTCTTC.

This clonotype occurred a few times. The chain combines TRBV7-8 with TRBJ1-2; possibly TRBD1 for D (6 bases). Trimming stripped 1 base from V and 6 bases from J, with 15 bases between. CDR3 length: 15 amino acids. Looked up from germline, CDR1 is SGHVS and CDR2 is FQNEAQ. The DNA of the CDR3 is TGTGCCAGCAGCTTAGAGCAGGGGTCTTTGCATGGCTACACCTTC. Its translation is CASSLEQGSLHGYTF.

The chain is built from TRBV12-3 or TRBV12-4 and TRBJ2-5; TRBD2 matches at 8 bases. V shed 1 base and J 6 bases; nucleotides not matched to a gene: 4. CDR3 size: 14 residues. CDR3 residues: CASSLGTSMQTQYF. The CDR3 bases are TGTGCCAGCAGTTTAGGGACTAGCATGCAGACCCAGTACTTC.

This clonotype appeared a few times. The chain couples TRBV4-2 to TRBJ2-2, with 7 bases aligning to TRBD1. V was pared by 4 bases and J by 0 bases, with 8 bases of the junction left unmatched. Germline V gene lookup returns CDR1 LGHNA and CDR2 YNFKEQ. This CDR3 is built from 17 residues. CDR3 in amino acids: CASSPLGGATNTGELFF. The CDR3 bases are TGTGCCAGCAGCCCCTTAGGGGGCGCGACGAACACCGGGGAGCTGTTTTTT.

This clonotype showed up many times. This chain connects TRBV27 to TRBJ2-1; 12 bases agree with TRBD2. The CDR3 sequence is 16 residues long. Germline CDR1 reads MNHEY; CDR2 reads SMNVEV (reference sequence). J gave up 3 bases and V 4 bases, and 4 bases lay outside the gene matches. CDR3 nucleotide sequence: TGTGCCAGCAGTTCCCCGACTAGCGGGAGCTACAATGAGCAGTTCTTC. Translating it yields CASSSPTSGSYNEQFF.

The DNA for the CDR3 is TGTGCCAGCAGTTTACCCCGGACCAGGCCGGGGAGCTACGAGCAGTACTTC. Translated: CASSLPRTRPGSYEQYF. The rearrangement links TRBV28 to TRBJ2-7; weak D call: TRBD2 (5 bases). Germline assignment: CDR1 MDHEN and CDR2 SYDVKM. V lost 2 bases, J lost 3 bases, and 20 bases lay in between. The CDR3 runs 17 residues. The full variable domain, in which reference TRBV28 and TRBJ2-7 provide the parts outside the CDR3, is DVKVTQSSRYLVKRTGEKVFLECVQDMDHENMFWYRQDPGLGLRLIYFSYDVKMKEKGDIPEGYSVSREKKERFSLILESASTNQTSMYLCASSLPRTRPGSYEQYFGPGTRLTVT.

This clonotype was recorded at least ten times. This rearrangement joins TRBV12-3 or TRBV12-4 to TRBJ2-7, with D perhaps matching TRBD2 (5 bases). This CDR3 contains 13 residues. The ends were cut back, 6 bases at V and 3 bases at J, with 12 bases in the middle. The CDR3 DNA is TGTGCCAGCAGACCTGCAGCGGACTACGAGCAGTACTTC. As protein: CASRPAADYEQYF.

This clonotype was picked up a small number of times. The chain recombines TRBV20-1 with TRBJ2-7; a possible D gene is TRBD1 (5 bases). The CDR3 has 13 amino acids. V shed 0 bases and J shed 3 bases, with 9 bases lying between them. Germline V gene sequence: CDR1 DFQATT, CDR2 SNEGSKA (reference sequence). The CDR3 here is CSARDPQGYEQYF. CDR3 in DNA: TGCAGTGCTAGAGATCCCCAGGGCTACGAGCAGTACTTC.

The chain carries TRBV25-1 and TRBJ1-1; 7 nucleotides agree with TRBD1. This CDR3 region has 13 residues. In germline, CDR1 is MGHDK, CDR2 SYGVNS. Losses at the gene ends were 10 bases for V and 2 bases for J; bases not matched to a gene: 7. In DNA, the CDR3 is TGTGCCACCAGGGGGGGGGGAAACACTGAAGCTTTCTTT. This sequence encodes CATRGGGNTEAFF.

The chain joins TRBV7-9 to TRBJ2-1, with 7 bases fitting TRBD2. The V and J ends lost 11 bases and 2 bases, in that order; junction bases with no gene match: 9. The germline gives CDR1 SEHNR, CDR2 FQNEAQ (reference sequence). This CDR3 region has 14 residues. CDR3 protein: CAGTPSGPYNEQFF. The CDR3 nucleotides read TGTGCCGGCACCCCTAGCGGCCCCTACAATGAGCAGTTCTTC.

Only a few counts were recorded for this clonotype. This chain joins TRBV7-9 and TRBJ2-5, with D possibly called TRBD1 or TRBD2 (5 bases each). The CDR3 contains 14 residues. The V gene lost 1 base and the J gene lost 5 bases, with 11 bases spanning the gap. Germline V gives CDR1 SEHNR, CDR2 FQNEAQ (reference sequence). The CDR3 sequence is CASSLGYGDETQYF. For the CDR3, the DNA is TGTGCCAGCAGCTTAGGTTACGGGGACGAGACCCAGTACTTC. Using reference TRBV7-9 and TRBJ2-5 for the parts outside the CDR3, the full variable domain is DTGVSQNPRHKITKRGQNVTFRCDPISEHNRLYWYRQTLGQGPEFLTYFQNEAQLEKSRLLSDRFSAERPKGSFSTLEIQRTEQGDSAMYLCASSLGYGDETQYFGPGTRLLVL.

As for this clonotype: A much larger clone lies a single base off, so this may be a read error. The chain couples TRBV9 to TRBJ2-7; D is perhaps TRBD2 (5 bases). CDR1 SGDLS and CDR2 YYNGEE come from the germline V gene. Trimming took off 0 bases at V and 8 bases at J, with 18 bases between the two ends. This CDR3 comprises 15 residues. The CDR3 spells CASSVGKPRGYKQYF. CDR3 sequence (DNA): TGTGCCAGCAGCGTAGGCAAACCACGGGGATACAAGCAGTACTTC.

This clonotype occurred a few times. The chain links TRBV28 to TRBJ2-1, with D possibly matching TRBD2 (6 bases). V lost 5 bases to trimming and J lost 9 bases, with 23 bases between them. The CDR3 spans 16 residues. Germline V lookup: CDR1 MDHEN, CDR2 SYDVKM. For the CDR3, the DNA is TGTGCCAGCAGTCGGCGGACGGGAGTAATCCCCGGTGAGCAGTTCTTC. This codes for CASSRRTGVIPGEQFF. The whole variable domain, filled in from reference TRBV28 and TRBJ2-1, reads DVKVTQSSRYLVKRTGEKVFLECVQDMDHENMFWYRQDPGLGLRLIYFSYDVKMKEKGDIPEGYSVSREKKERFSLILESASTNQTSMYLCASSRRTGVIPGEQFFGPGTRLTVL.

This clonotype was seen a handful of times. The chain joins TRBV27 to TRBJ2-7; D might be TRBD2 (6 bases). The CDR3 runs 14 residues. Germline assignment: CDR1 MNHEY and CDR2 SMNVEV (reference sequence). V shed 3 bases and J shed 4 bases, with 13 bases lying between them. The DNA of the CDR3 is TGTGCCAGCAGTTTTGCGGGAATGGGTTACGAGCAGTACTTC. Encoded protein: CASSFAGMGYEQYF.

The DNA of the CDR3 is TGTGCCAGCAGCTTAGGACTAGCGGGATCGAACACCGGGGAGCTGTTTTTT. Translation gives CASSLGLAGSNTGELFF. V is TRBV13 and J is TRBJ2-2, with TRBD2 identical over 10 bases. CDR1 and CDR2 from the germline V gene are PRHDT and FYEKMQ (reference sequence). The CDR3 extends over 17 amino acids. V shed 0 bases and J 0 bases; nucleotides not matched to a gene: 1.

This clonotype showed up many times. The chain employs TRBV6-5 and TRBJ2-7; D could derive from TRBD1 or TRBD2 (5 bases each). Germline loops: CDR1 MNHEY, CDR2 SVGAGI. V shed 5 bases and J shed 5 bases, with 7 bases lying between them. The CDR3 spans 11 residues. Here the CDR3 DNA reads TGTGCCAGCAGTGTGGGGGACGAGCAGTACTTC. Translated: CASSVGDEQYF.

There are a few counts of this clonotype. V usage is TRBV21-1 and J usage is TRBJ2-1; the DNA was not compared with TRBD1, the D call given in the table. TRBV21-1 is listed as a pseudogene. This CDR3 is built from 17 residues. The CDR3 region has the DNA TGTGCCAGCAGCAACTTTTCCCCGGACAGGTCCTACAATGAGCAGTTCTTC. Translated: CASSNFSPDRSYNEQFF.

The CDR3 sequence: CSARARLNTEAFF. Here the CDR3 DNA reads TGCAGTGCTAGAGCCCGTTTGAACACTGAAGCTTTCTTT. This sequence joins TRBV20-1 and TRBJ1-1; D call uncertain. Looked up from germline, CDR1 is DFQATT and CDR2 is SNEGSKA (reference sequence). The CDR3 totals 13 residues. V lost 1 base and J 0 bases, leaving 6 bases between the germline ends.

This clonotype was detected only a few times. This chain joins TRBV7-9 and TRBJ2-7; TRBD1 agrees at 8 bases. The CDR3 loop spans 15 amino acids. Germline values: CDR1 SEHNR, CDR2 FQNEAQ (reference sequence). V was pared by 1 base and J by 2 bases, with 4 bases of the junction left unmatched. The CDR3 sequence is CASSLVGQDTYEQYF. The CDR3 DNA reads as TGTGCCAGCAGCTTAGTGGGACAGGACACCTACGAGCAGTACTTC.

This clonotype appeared a few times. A read error may account for a junction end that differs from germline. The chain links TRBV7-3 to TRBJ2-2; tentative D call: TRBD1 (5 bases). CDR1 is SGHTA and CDR2 is FQGTGA in the germline V gene. The CDR3 covers 16 residues. The CDR3 bases are TGTGCCAGCACCTTAGTGGGCAGGGTAGGCACCGGGGAGCTGTTTTTT. It yields the protein CASTLVGRVGTGELFF.

Only one count was recorded for this clonotype. V is TRBV3-1 and J is TRBJ2-1; 9 bases are a match to TRBD2. Germline V gene lookup returns CDR1 LGHDT and CDR2 YNNKEL (reference sequence). The trim removed 5 bases at V and 7 bases at J, leaving 6 bases unmatched. The CDR3 has 14 residues. CDR3 sequence: CASSWDSGSNEQFF. CDR3 nucleotides: TGTGCCAGCAGCTGGGATAGCGGGAGTAATGAGCAGTTCTTC.

Ten or more counts support this clonotype. The chain joins TRBV5-1 to TRBJ2-1, with 8 bases lining up with TRBD2. Germline assignment: CDR1 SGHRS and CDR2 YFSETQ. The CDR3 has 15 residues. The V gene end was trimmed by 4 bases and the J gene end by 4 bases; junction bases not matched to a gene: 7. DNA for the CDR3: TGCGCCAGCAGCATCGGGAGGGCCTTATACAATGAGCAGTTCTTC. Translating gives CASSIGRALYNEQFF.

This clonotype has ten or more counts. V is TRBV12-3 or TRBV12-4 and J is TRBJ2-1, with D uncertain. V was trimmed by 5 bases and J by 6 bases, leaving 5 bases between them. The CDR3 has 11 amino acids. The CDR3 nucleotides read TGTGCCAGCAGTGTGACCAATGAGCAGTTCTTC. Translated, it gives CASSVTNEQFF.

The gene calls are TRBV3-1 and TRBJ2-7; 7 positions agree with TRBD2. This CDR3 contains 18 residues. CDR1 LGHDT and CDR2 YNNKEL come from the germline V gene (reference sequence). V shed 4 bases, J shed 3 bases, and the junction held 18 bases outside the gene matches. The DNA for the CDR3 is TGTGCCAGCAGCCCACCCCCATGGGCGGGGGATAAATTCTACGAGCAGTACTTC. Encoded protein: CASSPPPWAGDKFYEQYF.

Ten or more counts support this clonotype. The chain recombines TRBV3-1 with TRBJ2-7, with D perhaps given as TRBD1 or TRBD2 (6 bases each). Germline lookup yields CDR1 LGHDT and CDR2 YNNKEL (reference sequence). This CDR3 spans 14 amino acids. The V end was cut by 4 bases, the J end by 2 bases, with 12 bases between. In DNA, the CDR3 is TGTGCCAGCAGCCCTCTCGGGGGCCCCTACGAGCAGTACTTC. It is translated as CASSPLGGPYEQYF.

This clonotype has more than one count but fewer than ten. V is TRBV29-1 and J is TRBJ2-7; 9 bases agree with TRBD1. Germline V gene sequence: CDR1 SQVTM, CDR2 ANQGSEA. The CDR3 runs 14 residues. Trimming cost V 4 bases and J 2 bases; bases outside gene matches: 6. The CDR3 DNA sequence: TGCAGCGTTGTGAACCGGGACAGGGCCTACGAGCAGTACTTC. Translated, it gives CSVVNRDRAYEQYF.

This clonotype was found a few times. This chain connects TRBV6-1 to TRBJ2-5; 7 nucleotides match TRBD1. Trimming removed 6 bases from V and 2 bases from J; junction bases left unmatched: 3. The CDR3 is made up of 13 amino acids. Germline CDR1 reads MNHNS; CDR2 reads SASEGT. CDR3 DNA: TGTGCCAGCAGGAGGGACAGTCAAGAGACCCAGTACTTC. Residues: CASRRDSQETQYF.

This sequence joins TRBV5-1 and TRBJ1-1; D call uncertain. This CDR3 comprises 13 residues. V was trimmed by 2 bases and J by 7 bases, leaving 12 bases between them. Germline CDR1 and CDR2: SGHRS and YFSETQ. CDR3 nucleotide sequence: TGCGCCAGCAGCTTCCCCGGTTATAATGAAGCTTTCTTT. Its translation is CASSFPGYNEAFF.

This clonotype was detected many times. The J gene is TRBJ2-2, the V gene TRBV29-1; 9 nucleotides match TRBD2. CDR1 and CDR2 (germline): SQVTM, ANQGSEA. The CDR3 is made up of 15 amino acids. J gave up 0 bases and V 8 bases, and 7 bases lay outside the gene matches. In nucleotides, the CDR3 is TGCAGCTCCCGGCTAGCGGGGTCGAACACCGGGGAGCTGTTTTTT. It yields the protein CSSRLAGSNTGELFF.

In its sample, this clonotype was seen many times. The chain carries TRBV29-1 and TRBJ2-1; no firm D call. The germline gives CDR1 SQVTM, CDR2 ANQGSEA. V was pared by 4 bases and J by 1 base, with 8 bases between. The CDR3 length is 13 residues. CDR3 coding DNA: TGCAGCGTTGGCAGCGCTTCCTACAATGAGCAGTTCTTC. Translated: CSVGSASYNEQFF.

The chain combines TRBV24-1 with TRBJ2-2; D possibly matches TRBD1 or TRBD2 (6 bases each). CDR1 and CDR2 from the germline V gene are KGHDR and SFDVKD. CDR3 length equals 16 residues. V lost 1 base and J lost 2, with 10 bases in between. This CDR3 reads CATSDLGGGNTGELFF. In nucleotides, the CDR3 is TGTGCCACCAGTGATTTAGGAGGGGGAAACACCGGGGAGCTGTTTTTT.